The rows below give T cell receptor beta chains drawn from one sample of a study of human T cells and chemical hapten exposure. TCRdb redid the calling of the RACE reads with MiXCR, one entry per CDR3 protein. The sample has about 140,000 distinct CDR3 sequences, approximately 12% seen once. The sequenced sample was whole blood, obtained in connection with sensitization to the hapten diphenylcyclopropenone (DPC). The receptors were gathered from a woman aged 45 to 65 with alopecia areata. Some clones in this sample may be carry-over from other donors' samples. The CDR3 runs from the conserved cysteine through the conserved F or W. Fields, in order: D gene, CDR3 length, V gene, clone size, J gene, CDR3 DNA, CDR3 protein. The D gene is left open where the match is weak. Clone sizes are given selectively: once, few, many, or a class where the clone is expanded.

d_call: TRBD2; cdr3_length: 17; v_call: TRBV7-9; clone_size: few; j_call: TRBJ2-3; cdr3_nt: TGTGCCAGCAGCTTATCTGGGCCTAGCGGCATAGTAGATACGCAGTATTTT; cdr3_aa: CASSLSGPSGIVDTQYF
d_call: TRBD2; cdr3_length: 15; v_call: TRBV27; clone_size: many; j_call: TRBJ2-7; cdr3_nt: TGTGCCAGCAGTCCCCTCCTAGCGGGAGGTTACGAGCAGTACTTC; cdr3_aa: CASSPLLAGGYEQYF
d_call: NA; cdr3_length: 15; v_call: TRBV5-1; clone_size: NA; j_call: TRBJ1-4; cdr3_nt: TGCGCCAGCACCCCAGGGGCCGGGGGCGAGGAAAAACTGTTTTTT; cdr3_aa: CASTPGAGGEEKLFF
d_call: TRBD1; cdr3_length: 16; v_call: TRBV7-9; clone_size: once; j_call: TRBJ2-7; cdr3_nt: TGTGCCAGCAGCCCAAGGGGGCACAGGGACTCCTACGAGCAGTACTTC; cdr3_aa: CASSPRGHRDSYEQYF
d_call: NA; cdr3_length: 11; v_call: TRBV12-3/TRBV12-4; clone_size: NA; j_call: TRBJ1-1; cdr3_nt: TGTGCCAGCACCCCCCTAAGGAGAGCTTTCTTT; cdr3_aa: CASTPLRRAFF
d_call: NA; cdr3_length: 12; v_call: TRBV29-1; clone_size: NA; j_call: TRBJ2-1; cdr3_nt: TGCACCCTAGGGATCTCCTACAATGAGCAGTTCTTC; cdr3_aa: CTLGISYNEQFF
d_call: NA; cdr3_length: 14; v_call: TRBV12-3/TRBV12-4; clone_size: many; j_call: TRBJ2-3; cdr3_nt: TGTGCCAGCAGCCTCCTGGGGAGCACAGATACGCAGTATTTT; cdr3_aa: CASSLLGSTDTQYF
d_call: NA; cdr3_length: 15; v_call: TRBV5-1; clone_size: NA; j_call: TRBJ2-7; cdr3_nt: TGCGCCAGCAGCTTGGGTTCGTCCACTGAATACGAGCAGTACTTC; cdr3_aa: CASSLGSSTEYEQYF
d_call: NA; cdr3_length: 16; v_call: TRBV10-3; clone_size: few; j_call: TRBJ2-3; cdr3_nt: TGTGCCATCAGTGAGTCGGAGGGGACTAGCACAGATACGCAGTATTTT; cdr3_aa: CAISESEGTSTDTQYF
d_call: NA; cdr3_length: 16; v_call: TRBV7-8; clone_size: NA; j_call: TRBJ1-3; cdr3_nt: TGTGCCAGCAGCTTAGCGGTCGGGAGCTCTGGAAACACCATATATTTT; cdr3_aa: CASSLAVGSSGNTIYF
d_call: NA; cdr3_length: 15; v_call: TRBV7-3; clone_size: NA; j_call: TRBJ1-3; cdr3_nt: TGTGCCAGCAGCTCCTCCGGGACCTCTGGAAACACCATATATTTT; cdr3_aa: CASSSSGTSGNTIYF
d_call: NA; cdr3_length: 10; v_call: TRBV20-1; clone_size: few; j_call: TRBJ2-5; cdr3_nt: TGCAGTGCTGGGTTAGCGACCCAGTACTTC; cdr3_aa: CSAGLATQYF
d_call: NA; cdr3_length: 16; v_call: TRBV3-1; clone_size: NA; j_call: TRBJ2-7; cdr3_nt: TGTGCCAGCAGCCGGCGTTCGCGCGCCACCTCCTACGAGCAGTACTTC; cdr3_aa: CASSRRSRATSYEQYF
d_call: NA; cdr3_length: 13; v_call: TRBV20-1; clone_size: few; j_call: TRBJ1-5; cdr3_nt: TGCAGTGCTAGAGTACAGGATAATCAGCCCCAGCATTTT; cdr3_aa: CSARVQDNQPQHF
d_call: TRBD2; cdr3_length: 16; v_call: TRBV5-1; clone_size: few; j_call: TRBJ2-5; cdr3_nt: TGCGCCAGCAGCTTGTACTCGGGAGGTTCCCAAGAGACCCAGTACTTC; cdr3_aa: CASSLYSGGSQETQYF
d_call: TRBD1; cdr3_length: 16; v_call: TRBV5-4; clone_size: NA; j_call: TRBJ2-4; cdr3_nt: TGTGCCAGCAGTCCGGGACAGGGCGTAGCCAAAAACATTCAGTACTTC; cdr3_aa: CASSPGQGVAKNIQYF
d_call: TRBD2; cdr3_length: 14; v_call: TRBV4-1; clone_size: few; j_call: TRBJ2-7; cdr3_nt: TGCGCCAGCAGCCAGCCGGGAGGGCCGAGGGAGCAGTACTTC; cdr3_aa: CASSQPGGPREQYF
d_call: TRBD2; cdr3_length: 18; v_call: TRBV7-2; clone_size: NA; j_call: TRBJ2-5; cdr3_nt: TGTGCCAGCAGTTACCGTGGACTAGCGGGAGGGTCAGGGGAGACCCAGTACTTC; cdr3_aa: CASSYRGLAGGSGETQYF
d_call: TRBD2; cdr3_length: 16; v_call: TRBV15; clone_size: many; j_call: TRBJ2-2; cdr3_nt: TGTGCCACCAGCGGACTCGGACTAGCGGGAGTAGGGGAGCTGTTTTTT; cdr3_aa: CATSGLGLAGVGELFF
d_call: NA; cdr3_length: 13; v_call: TRBV10-1; clone_size: few; j_call: TRBJ1-1; cdr3_nt: TGCGCCAGCAGTGGGGCGGTGAACACTGAAGCTTTCTTT; cdr3_aa: CASSGAVNTEAFF
d_call: NA; cdr3_length: 15; v_call: TRBV5-1; clone_size: NA; j_call: TRBJ1-5; cdr3_nt: TGCGCCAGCAGCTTGGCAGGGCATAGCAATCAGCCCCAGCATTTT; cdr3_aa: CASSLAGHSNQPQHF
d_call: TRBD1; cdr3_length: 13; v_call: TRBV18; clone_size: many; j_call: TRBJ1-2; cdr3_nt: TGTGCCAGCTCACGGCCAGGGGGCTACGGCTACACCTTC; cdr3_aa: CASSRPGGYGYTF
d_call: TRBD2; cdr3_length: 17; v_call: TRBV9; clone_size: NA; j_call: TRBJ2-3; cdr3_nt: TGTGCCAGCAGCGTCGACCCTAGCGGGAGGGCGGTAGATGCGCAGTATTTT; cdr3_aa: CASSVDPSGRAVDAQYF
d_call: NA; cdr3_length: 15; v_call: TRBV19; clone_size: many; j_call: TRBJ2-7; cdr3_nt: TGTGCCACCTCGACTAGGGACAGCCGCTCCTACGAGCAGTACTTC; cdr3_aa: CATSTRDSRSYEQYF
d_call: NA; cdr3_length: 12; v_call: TRBV4-1; clone_size: few; j_call: TRBJ1-2; cdr3_nt: TGCGCCAGCAGCCAACAGGGAGGTGGCTACACCTTC; cdr3_aa: CASSQQGGGYTF
d_call: NA; cdr3_length: 14; v_call: TRBV5-5; clone_size: many; j_call: TRBJ2-7; cdr3_nt: TGTGCCAGCAGCTTCGACAGGCTGCCCTACGAGCAGTACTTC; cdr3_aa: CASSFDRLPYEQYF
d_call: NA; cdr3_length: 15; v_call: TRBV7-2; clone_size: few; j_call: TRBJ2-3; cdr3_nt: TGTGCCAGCAGTTTCCAATGGGGGTCTAAAGATACGCAGTATTTT; cdr3_aa: CASSFQWGSKDTQYF
d_call: TRBD1; cdr3_length: 14; v_call: TRBV12-5; clone_size: many; j_call: TRBJ2-5; cdr3_nt: TGTGCTAGTGATAGGGGGCAGGGGTCAGAGACCCAGTACTTC; cdr3_aa: CASDRGQGSETQYF
d_call: NA; cdr3_length: 16; v_call: TRBV5-1; clone_size: few; j_call: TRBJ2-2; cdr3_nt: TGCGCCAGCAGCTTGGGGAGCGGATATAACACCGGGGAGCTGTTTTTT; cdr3_aa: CASSLGSGYNTGELFF
d_call: NA; cdr3_length: 15; v_call: TRBV27; clone_size: NA; j_call: TRBJ2-1; cdr3_nt: TGTGCCAGCAGTTACAGGGGGGGAACGTACAATGAGCAGTTCTTC; cdr3_aa: CASSYRGGTYNEQFF